What follows are 8 T cell receptor beta chains derived from one specimen sequenced in a study of graft-versus-host responses after intestinal transplantation. Assay: immunoSEQ multiplex PCR; the TCRdb copy retains only in-frame clones and omits some. Among tens of thousands of clones listed, just under 95% were seen once. The sequenced sample was PBMCs, obtained 66 days after intestinal transplant. These receptors originate from a human patient who received an intestinal transplant, so some T cells may come from the graft donor.

This clone was recorded only once. This CDR3 is also generated by other DNA sequences in the sample. This chain connects TRBV19 to TRBJ2-7; 7 positions agree with TRBD1. V trimming: 5 bases; J trimming: 1 base; junction bases outside the gene matches: 5. Germline CDR1 is LNHDA and CDR2 is SQIVND (reference sequence). The CDR3 sequence is 14 residues long. CDR3 amino acids: CASSPGGLSYEQYF. CDR3 coding DNA: TGTGCCAGTAGTCCAGGGGGATTATCCTACGAGCAGTACTTC. Full variable domain (outside the CDR3, taken from reference TRBV19 and TRBJ2-7): DGGITQSPKYLFRKEGQNVTLSCEQNLNHDAMYWYRQDPGQGLRLIYYSQIVNDFQKGDIAEGYSVSREKKESFPLTVTSAQKNPTAFYLCASSPGGLSYEQYFGPGTRLTVT.

The rearrangement joins TRBV5-1 to TRBJ2-7; D might be TRBD2 (5 bases). The CDR3 extends over 15 amino acids. Trimming took off 0 bases at V and 2 bases at J, with 12 bases between the two ends. Germline assignment: CDR1 SGHRS and CDR2 YFSETQ. The CDR3 here is CASSLGSATTYEQYF. CDR3 in DNA: TGCGCCAGCAGCTTGGGCTCAGCGACTACCTACGAGCAGTACTTC. The entire variable domain, with the rest obtained from reference TRBV5-1 and TRBJ2-7, is as follows: KAGVTQTPRYLIKTRGQQVTLSCSPISGHRSVSWYQQTPGQGLQFLFEYFSETQRNKGNFPGRFSGRQFSNSRSEMNVSTLELGDSALYLCASSLGSATTYEQYFGPGTRLTVT.

The chain employs TRBV29-1 and TRBJ1-1; D is uncertain. V was trimmed by 7 bases and J by 1 base, leaving 10 bases between them. The CDR3 is 12 amino acids. In germline, CDR1 is SQVTM, CDR2 ANQGSEA. CDR3 region: CSAEGRNTEAFF. For the CDR3, the DNA is TGCAGCGCCGAGGGCAGGAACACTGAAGCTTTCTTT.

The J gene is TRBJ1-1, the V gene TRBV5-1; TRBD1 is a possible D gene (6 bases). Germline CDR1 and CDR2: SGHRS and YFSETQ. This CDR3 region has 17 residues. Trimming removed 0 bases at V and 0 bases at J, with 15 bases between. Here the CDR3 reads CASSLGTGLDLNTEAFF. For the CDR3, the DNA is TGCGCCAGCAGCTTGGGAACAGGGCTGGACTTGAACACTGAAGCTTTCTTT.

The rearrangement links TRBV12-5 to TRBJ2-5, with D perhaps TRBD1 or TRBD2 (5 bases each). Deletions cut 3 bases from V and 1 base from J, with 9 bases between. CDR1 and CDR2 from the germline V gene are LGHNT and FRNRAP. The CDR3 totals 14 residues. CDR3 bases: TGTGCTAGTGGTTTACGAGGGGCCCAAGAGACCCAGTACTTC. Translating gives CASGLRGAQETQYF.

This clone has a handful of counts. This chain joins TRBV6-4 and TRBJ2-2, with TRBD2 matching over 10 bases. Germline loops: CDR1 MRHNA, CDR2 SNTAGT. The length of the CDR3 is 15 residues. J gave up 1 base and V 4 bases, and 0 bases lay outside the gene matches. The CDR3 loop is CASSVAGGNTGELFF. In DNA, the CDR3 is TGTGCCAGCAGTGTAGCGGGAGGGAACACCGGGGAGCTGTTTTTT.

The chain uses TRBV27 and TRBJ2-7; 8 bases match TRBD2. Germline loops: CDR1 MNHEY, CDR2 SMNVEV (reference sequence). The CDR3 extends over 15 amino acids. Trimming at V came to 6 bases and at J to 5 bases, leaving 12 bases not matched to a gene. The DNA for the CDR3 is TGTGCCAGCAGCCTAAGCGGGAGTGTCTACCACGAGCAGTACTTC. The encoded protein is CASSLSGSVYHEQYF.

The genes are TRBV7-4 and TRBJ1-2, with 8 positions matching TRBD1. CDR1 and CDR2 (germline): SGHVT, SQSDAQ. This CDR3 comprises 13 residues. The J segment lost 8 bases and the V segment lost 1 base, leaving 3 bases of the junction unmatched. The DNA for the CDR3 is TGTGCCAGCAGCTTAGTCAGGGGGCGAGGCTACACCTTC. It yields the protein CASSLVRGRGYTF.